A selection of T cell receptor beta chains follows, all from one sample in a study of cytomegalovirus exposure and HLA in healthy donors. Sequenced by immunoSEQ multiplex PCR; TCRdb stores in-frame clones only, minus some. Seen here are about 120,000 clones, roughly 80% observed once, and the top ten hold roughly 2.6%. Sequencing was done on a sample of PBMCs. The receptors were gathered from a female donor in good health and CMV-seronegative. Each CDR3 is given with its conserved first and last residue. D genes are given only for firm matches. The listing skips clone size in some rows; elsewhere it reads once, few, many or a size class.

clone_size: NA
d_call: NA
v_call: TRBV10-3
j_call: TRBJ1-2
cdr3_nt: TGTGCCATCAGTGAACTGAGTGGTGGCTACACCTTC
cdr3_aa: CAISELSGGYTF

clone_size: few
d_call: TRBD2
v_call: TRBV30
j_call: TRBJ2-7
cdr3_nt: TGTGCCTGGACTAGCGGGGGGACTTACTACGAGCAGTACTTC
cdr3_aa: CAWTSGGTYYEQYF

clone_size: NA
d_call: NA
v_call: TRBV15
j_call: TRBJ2-5
cdr3_nt: TGTGCCACCAGCAGAGTCGGTAGCGGTTGGTACCAAGAGACCCAGTACTTC
cdr3_aa: CATSRVGSGWYQETQYF

clone_size: NA
d_call: TRBD1
v_call: TRBV5-1
j_call: TRBJ2-5
cdr3_nt: TGCGCCAGCTCGGGACAGCAAGAGACCCAGTACTTC
cdr3_aa: CASSGQQETQYF

clone_size: NA
d_call: NA
v_call: TRBV25-1
j_call: TRBJ1-1
cdr3_nt: TGTGCCAGCAGTCCAAGGACAGACTTGAACACTGAAGCTTTCTTT
cdr3_aa: CASSPRTDLNTEAFF

clone_size: NA
d_call: TRBD1
v_call: TRBV4-2
j_call: TRBJ1-6
cdr3_nt: TGTGCCAGCAGCCAAGATAGTCGGTGGACAGGCCGGAATTCACCCCTCCACTTT
cdr3_aa: CASSQDSRWTGRNSPLHF

clone_size: NA
d_call: TRBD1
v_call: TRBV6-4
j_call: TRBJ1-5
cdr3_nt: TGTGCCAGCAGTGACGGGACAGGGGGTCAGCCCCAGCATTTT
cdr3_aa: CASSDGTGGQPQHF

clone_size: NA
d_call: NA
v_call: TRBV19
j_call: TRBJ1-5
cdr3_nt: TGTGCCACCCAGGACAGAGGGAAGGTTCAGCCCCAGCATTTT
cdr3_aa: CATQDRGKVQPQHF

clone_size: NA
d_call: NA
v_call: TRBV18
j_call: TRBJ1-1
cdr3_nt: TGTGCCAGCTCACCATCTGGGGGGTCGGTTACTGAAGCTTTCTTT
cdr3_aa: CASSPSGGSVTEAFF

clone_size: NA
d_call: TRBD2
v_call: TRBV18
j_call: TRBJ2-7
cdr3_nt: TGTGCCAGCTCCCACAGCGGGGGTGGGATGGAGCAGTACTTC
cdr3_aa: CASSHSGGGMEQYF

clone_size: NA
d_call: TRBD1
v_call: TRBV5-1
j_call: TRBJ2-5
cdr3_nt: TGCGCCAGCAGCTCGACAGGGGGCGGGGAGACCCAGTACTTC
cdr3_aa: CASSSTGGGETQYF

clone_size: few
d_call: TRBD1
v_call: TRBV5-4
j_call: TRBJ1-6
cdr3_nt: TGTGCCAGCAGCCCGGAGGCAGGGGGCGCCGGGAATTCACCCCTCCACTTT
cdr3_aa: CASSPEAGGAGNSPLHF

clone_size: NA
d_call: NA
v_call: TRBV10-2
j_call: TRBJ2-3
cdr3_nt: TGCGCCAGCAGTGTTGGCAGGACTAGCACAGATACGCAGTATTTT
cdr3_aa: CASSVGRTSTDTQYF

clone_size: few
d_call: NA
v_call: TRBV7-2
j_call: TRBJ2-7
cdr3_nt: TGTGCCAGCAGCTCGCGTAACGAGCAGTACTTC
cdr3_aa: CASSSRNEQYF

clone_size: NA
d_call: TRBD2
v_call: TRBV29-1
j_call: TRBJ2-7
cdr3_nt: TGCAGCGTTGTCGACGGGGGGGCAGGCGAGCAGTACTTC
cdr3_aa: CSVVDGGAGEQYF

clone_size: NA
d_call: NA
v_call: TRBV27
j_call: TRBJ1-2
cdr3_nt: TGTGCCAGCAGCCCAAGGGGGGGTAGTGACTATGGCTACACCTTC
cdr3_aa: CASSPRGGSDYGYTF

clone_size: NA
d_call: TRBD1
v_call: TRBV27
j_call: TRBJ1-2
cdr3_nt: TGTGCCAGCAGTTTAGTCCGGGACAGGGGCAACTATGGCTACACCTTC
cdr3_aa: CASSLVRDRGNYGYTF

clone_size: NA
d_call: NA
v_call: TRBV27
j_call: TRBJ1-6
cdr3_nt: TGTGCCAGCAGTTCACAGGATAAACCCCTCCACTTT
cdr3_aa: CASSSQDKPLHF

clone_size: NA
d_call: TRBD1
v_call: TRBV19
j_call: TRBJ2-3
cdr3_nt: TGTGCCAGTTCGACAGGGGATACGCAGTATTTT
cdr3_aa: CASSTGDTQYF

clone_size: once
d_call: TRBD2
v_call: TRBV19
j_call: TRBJ2-3
cdr3_nt: TGTGCCATTAGCGGGGGAACAGCAGATACGCAGTATTTT
cdr3_aa: CAISGGTADTQYF

clone_size: NA
d_call: TRBD1
v_call: TRBV15
j_call: TRBJ1-3
cdr3_nt: TGTGCCACCAGCAGAGATGCGGGCAGGGGGCAGAACACCATATATTTT
cdr3_aa: CATSRDAGRGQNTIYF

clone_size: NA
d_call: NA
v_call: TRBV7-9
j_call: TRBJ1-1
cdr3_nt: TGTGCCAGCAGCGCCCTGCAGGGTGGTACTGAAGCTTTCTTT
cdr3_aa: CASSALQGGTEAFF

clone_size: NA
d_call: NA
v_call: TRBV14
j_call: TRBJ1-3
cdr3_nt: TGTGCCAGCAGCCAAAATCTTTATTCTGGAAACACCATATATTTT
cdr3_aa: CASSQNLYSGNTIYF

clone_size: NA
d_call: NA
v_call: TRBV7-9
j_call: TRBJ1-4
cdr3_nt: TGTGCCAGCAGCTTAGCCTCGACTCGAGATGAAAAACTGTTTTTT
cdr3_aa: CASSLASTRDEKLFF

clone_size: NA
d_call: TRBD1
v_call: TRBV4-1
j_call: TRBJ2-7
cdr3_nt: TGCGCCAGCAGCCAGGATCTGGCAGGGACAGGTATCTCCTACGAGCAGTACTTC
cdr3_aa: CASSQDLAGTGISYEQYF

clone_size: NA
d_call: NA
v_call: TRBV5-6
j_call: TRBJ1-2
cdr3_nt: TGTGCCAGCAGCCCTAGCTCCTATGGCTACACCTTC
cdr3_aa: CASSPSSYGYTF

clone_size: few
d_call: NA
v_call: TRBV2
j_call: TRBJ1-1
cdr3_nt: TGTGCCAGCATTCGACAGGCGGTCGTCGCTGAAGCTTTCTTT
cdr3_aa: CASIRQAVVAEAFF

clone_size: NA
d_call: NA
v_call: TRBV2
j_call: TRBJ1-2
cdr3_nt: TGTGCCAGCACCGGTTTGGGCTACACCTTC
cdr3_aa: CASTGLGYTF

clone_size: NA
d_call: NA
v_call: TRBV6-1
j_call: TRBJ2-7
cdr3_nt: TGTGCCAGCAGGGAGGTAGCGTCCACCTACGAGCAGTACTTC
cdr3_aa: CASREVASTYEQYF

clone_size: few
d_call: TRBD1
v_call: TRBV4-1
j_call: TRBJ1-1
cdr3_nt: TGCGCCAGCAGCCCTTTAGGGGGCCAGGGACACCGTGAAGCTTTCTTT
cdr3_aa: CASSPLGGQGHREAFF

clone_size: NA
d_call: NA
v_call: TRBV28
j_call: TRBJ2-3
cdr3_nt: TGTGCCAGCAGTCGGGAGGATACGCAGTATTTT
cdr3_aa: CASSREDTQYF

clone_size: few
d_call: NA
v_call: TRBV7-9
j_call: TRBJ2-7
cdr3_nt: TGTGCCAGCAGCCCTTCGGGGGGCTCGTCCTCCTACGAGCAGTACTTC
cdr3_aa: CASSPSGGSSSYEQYF

clone_size: NA
d_call: NA
v_call: TRBV9
j_call: TRBJ2-1
cdr3_nt: TGTGCCAGCAGCGTCGGGGGCTCCTACAATGAGCAGTTCTTC
cdr3_aa: CASSVGGSYNEQFF

clone_size: NA
d_call: NA
v_call: TRBV7-6
j_call: TRBJ2-2
cdr3_nt: TGTGCCAGCAGCTTTCGAGAAGGGGGGGCTCCCACCGGGGAGCTGTTTTTT
cdr3_aa: CASSFREGGAPTGELFF

clone_size: NA
d_call: NA
v_call: TRBV27
j_call: TRBJ1-3
cdr3_nt: TGTGCCAGCAGACTGGGAGACACCATATATTTT
cdr3_aa: CASRLGDTIYF

clone_size: NA
d_call: TRBD2
v_call: TRBV5-1
j_call: TRBJ2-1
cdr3_nt: TGCGCCAGCAGCTTCGGCCTAGCGGGGGATAATGAGCAGTTCTTC
cdr3_aa: CASSFGLAGDNEQFF